This record concerns one T cell receptor (beta chain) sequence. Its target is not known. TCR sequencing used cDNA made by reverse transcription of extracted RNA. The protocol was immunoSEQ multiplex PCR, while the TCRdb copy is restricted to in-frame clones and leaves out a portion. The table lists roughly 210,000 clones, over 40% of them singletons. The data are from a study of CD8+ T cells in alopecia areata. Study overall: Oral tofacitinib (5 to 10 mg twice daily) was administered to treated patients. After 6 to 18 months of tofacitinib, follow-up continued 6 months off drug. Severity of treated patients was scored by affected scalp percentage. Findings and caveats of the study: Persistence of many expanded lesional clones was seen in scalp and blood during tofacitinib.

Treatment reported: oral pan-JAK inhibitor, 5-10 mg twice daily. This CDR3 comprises 13 residues. CDR1 and CDR2 (germline): MNHEY, SMNVEV (reference sequence). Unmatched junction bases numbered 12, after V lost 10 bases and J lost 8 bases. This chain connects TRBV27 to TRBJ2-3; 7 nucleotides line up with TRBD1. The sequenced sample was CD4+ T cells sorted from blood, obtained at approximately week 37, from a patient treated with tofacitinib. The TCR comes from a human donor with alopecia areata. CDR3 coding DNA: TGTGCCATCTCCGGGACAGCAAAGGGTACGCAGTATTTT. This encodes CAISGTAKGTQYF.